One TCR beta chain is described in this entry. Antigen: not known. This table comes from immunoSEQ multiplex PCR, and its TCRdb copy is limited to in-frame clones, with some not included. Among around 250,000 clones listed, roughly 93% were seen once. The data belong to a study of T cell responses to AZD1222 COVID-19 vaccine. Study information: Recipients boosted at about 4 weeks or about 12 weeks are pooled. Study-wide points: Spike-specific TCR breadth rose after two AZD1222 doses, and depth rose as well. Unmutated regions of variants are reportedly targeted by nearly half of spike-specific TCRs. Most donors were white British and more were female, and clonal diversity was possibly underestimated.

V shed 5 bases, J shed 3 bases, and the junction held 7 bases outside the gene matches. Germline lookup yields CDR1 SQVTM and CDR2 ANQGSEA. CDR3 size: 14 residues. The material was peripheral blood, obtained on day 0 of AZD1222 vaccination. This chain connects TRBV29-1 to TRBJ2-5, with 9 bases that match TRBD2. The origin of this receptor is an adult in good health. The CDR3 reads CSVRGGAREETQYF. The CDR3 DNA is TGCAGCGTTCGCGGGGGGGCGAGGGAAGAGACCCAGTACTTC. The variable domain in full, with the rest retrieved from reference TRBV29-1 and TRBJ2-5, is SAVISQKPSRDICQRGTSLTIQCQVDSQVTMMFWYRQQPGQSLTLIATANQGSEATYESGFVIDKFPISRPNLTFSTLTVSNMSPEDSSIYLCSVRGGAREETQYFGPGTRLLVL.